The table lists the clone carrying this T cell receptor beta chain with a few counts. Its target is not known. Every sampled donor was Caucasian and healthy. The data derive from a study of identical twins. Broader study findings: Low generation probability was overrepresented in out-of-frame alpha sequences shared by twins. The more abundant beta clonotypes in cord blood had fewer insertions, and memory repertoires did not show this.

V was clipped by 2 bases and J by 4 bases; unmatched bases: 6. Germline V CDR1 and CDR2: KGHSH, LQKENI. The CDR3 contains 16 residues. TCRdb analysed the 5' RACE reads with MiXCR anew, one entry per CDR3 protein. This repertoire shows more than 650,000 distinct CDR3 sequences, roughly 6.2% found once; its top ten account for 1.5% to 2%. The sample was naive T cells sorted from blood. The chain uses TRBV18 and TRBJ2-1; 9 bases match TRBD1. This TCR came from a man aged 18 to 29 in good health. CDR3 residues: CASSPTIGQGYNEQFF. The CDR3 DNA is TGTGCCAGCTCACCAACAATCGGACAGGGGTACAATGAGCAGTTCTTC.